This TCR beta chain was recorded in a study of regulatory T cells in long-lasting Graves disease. Through Arm-PCR of CDR3 regions and iRepertoire HTBI primers, TCR beta libraries were built. Using its own MiXCR run on the multiplex PCR reads, TCRdb lists one record per CDR3 protein. This sample has about 470,000 distinct CDR3 sequences, with 20% to 25% found just once. Regarding this clonotype: Its antigen is unknown.

This sample's time point: persistent/refractory GD, antithyroid drugs over 5 years with positive TRAb. RNA from PBMCs was the source of the TCR library. Graves' disease diagnosis used American Thyroid Association guidelines. Blood from the periphery, about 9.7 milliliters in all, was drawn into EDTA tubes. Findings and limits, study-wide: Persistent Graves' patients showed reduced TCR diversity versus newly diagnosed patients. New patients shared approximately 970 public clonotypes, and persistent patients shared more, with 2,741.

The germline V and J ends were trimmed by 4 bases and 1 base, with 17 bases remaining between them. The germline CDR1 and CDR2 sequences are SEHNR and FQNEAQ (reference sequence). This CDR3 spans 16 amino acids. The source material was peripheral blood mononuclear cells (PBMCs), sampled when the disease was refractory, from a patient treated with antithyroid drugs. The chain joins TRBV7-9 to TRBJ2-7, with D possibly matching TRBD1 (6 bases). The sequence was collected from a female donor with Graves disease. The DNA for the CDR3 is TGTGCCAGCAGCTCCCGACCGAGGACAGCATCCTACGAGCAGTACTTC. This codes for CASSSRPRTASYEQYF. Together with reference TRBV7-9 and TRBJ2-7, the CDR3 gives the full variable domain: DTGVSQNPRHKITKRGQNVTFRCDPISEHNRLYWYRQTLGQGPEFLTYFQNEAQLEKSRLLSDRFSAERPKGSFSTLEIQRTEQGDSAMYLCASSSRPRTASYEQYFGPGTRLTVT.